Shown below are 10 T cell receptor beta chains from a single sample sequenced in a study of shared clonotypes between healthy human individuals. Profiled with immunoSEQ multiplex PCR; TCRdb holds only in-frame clones, not every one. This sample carries millions of clones, 85% to 95% of them seen once, and the ten largest clones take 0.39%. The sample was naive CD4+ T cells from PBMCs. The subset here: CD45RA+ positively selected. The receptors shown here come from a man aged 18 to 35 in good health. Some clones in this sample may be carry-over from other donors' samples.

The chain employs TRBV5-1 and TRBJ2-6, with D hard to call. Trimming pared 0 bases from V and 1 base from J, leaving 8 bases between. In germline, CDR1 is SGHRS, CDR2 YFSETQ. This CDR3 contains 16 residues. This CDR3 reads CASSLARASGANVLTF. The CDR3 nucleotides are TGCGCCAGCAGCTTGGCTAGGGCGTCTGGGGCCAACGTCCTGACTTTC.

J is TRBJ2-7 and V is TRBV28; D not resolved. The CDR3 has 12 residues. The germline V gene has CDR1 MDHEN and CDR2 SYDVKM. Trimming took off 5 bases at V and 3 bases at J, with 8 bases between the two ends. The CDR3, as DNA: TGTGCCAGCAGTCCCCCAGTCTACGAGCAGTACTTC. It codes for CASSPPVYEQYF.

This clone was observed a few times. The chain couples TRBV7-9 to TRBJ1-4; unclear D gene. Per germline, CDR1 SEHNR and CDR2 FQNEAQ (reference sequence). CDR3 length: 15 residues. The V and J ends lost 1 base and 1 base respectively, with 7 bases between them. The CDR3 coding sequence is TGTGCCAGCAGCTTAGTCCGGAGAACTAATGAAAAACTGTTTTTT. Translating it yields CASSLVRRTNEKLFF.

The chain employs TRBV6-1 and TRBJ2-5; D ambiguous. Looked up from germline, CDR1 is MNHNS and CDR2 is SASEGT. The germline V and J ends were trimmed by 4 bases and 4 bases, with 10 bases remaining between them. This CDR3 contains 13 residues. CDR3 in DNA: TGTGCCAGCAGTGCTCACAGCATAGAGACCCAGTACTTC. Translating gives CASSAHSIETQYF.

The gene calls are TRBV7-2 and TRBJ1-4; tentative D call: TRBD1 (5 bases). V lost 3 bases and J lost 8, with 13 bases in between. Germline V CDR1 and CDR2: SGHTA, FQGNSA. The CDR3 has 14 residues. CDR3 nucleotides: TGTGCCAGCAGCTTGGGTCAGGGCCAGGAAAAACTGTTTTTT. The encoded protein is CASSLGQGQEKLFF.

The V and J genes are TRBV9 and TRBJ1-2; D is unclear. This CDR3 is 14 amino acids long. Looked up from germline, CDR1 is SGDLS and CDR2 is YYNGEE. Between the trimmed V and J ends, which lost 0 bases and 4 bases, there was a span of 10 bases. The CDR3 DNA reads as TGTGCCAGCAGCGTAGGGGTAGGACCCTATGGCTACACCTTC. Its protein product is CASSVGVGPYGYTF.

The chain links TRBV9 to TRBJ1-1, with a possible D match to TRBD1 (5 bases). The germline V gene encodes CDR1 SGDLS and CDR2 YYNGEE. This CDR3 has 16 residues. V gave up 0 bases and J gave up 4 bases, with 16 bases separating them. CDR3 DNA: TGTGCCAGCAGCGTAGACATGGGACCGGGTGCCACTGAAGCTTTCTTT. The encoded protein is CASSVDMGPGATEAFF. The whole variable domain, filled in from reference TRBV9 and TRBJ1-1, reads DSGVTQTPKHLITATGQRVTLRCSPRSGDLSVYWYQQSLDQGLQFLIQYYNGEERAKGNILERFSAQQFPDLHSELNLSSLELGDSALYFCASSVDMGPGATEAFFGQGTRLTVV.

The chain has TRBV11-3 and TRBJ2-4; maybe TRBD2 (5 bases). In germline, CDR1 is SGHNT, CDR2 YENEEA. V was shortened by 11 bases and J by 6 bases, with 23 bases between the two germline ends. This CDR3 contains 15 residues. The CDR3 loop is CASRRERVAGNIQYF. In DNA form, the CDR3 reads TGTGCCTCACGCCGGGAACGAGTCGCAGGAAACATTCAGTACTTC.

V and J are TRBV28 and TRBJ2-7; D gene uncertain. This CDR3 has 14 residues. CDR1 and CDR2 (germline): MDHEN, SYDVKM. V was cut by 2 bases and J by 3 bases, with 11 bases left in between. The CDR3 here is CASSLAGRNYEQYF. DNA of the CDR3: TGTGCCAGCAGTTTAGCTGGGCGGAACTACGAGCAGTACTTC. Full variable domain (missing parts from reference TRBV28 and TRBJ2-7): DVKVTQSSRYLVKRTGEKVFLECVQDMDHENMFWYRQDPGLGLRLIYFSYDVKMKEKGDIPEGYSVSREKKERFSLILESASTNQTSMYLCASSLAGRNYEQYFGPGTRLTVT.

Notes on this clone: Distinct nucleotide sequences in the sample also encode this CDR3. The gene calls are TRBV28 and TRBJ2-1, with 7 bases lining up with TRBD1. After removal of 2 bases from V and 3 bases from J, the junction contained 1 base not matched to a gene. The V gene's germline CDR1 is MDHEN and CDR2 SYDVKM. This CDR3 region has 14 residues. The CDR3 DNA reads TGTGCCAGCAGTTTAGCAGGGGGCTACAATGAGCAGTTCTTC. Protein product: CASSLAGGYNEQFF.